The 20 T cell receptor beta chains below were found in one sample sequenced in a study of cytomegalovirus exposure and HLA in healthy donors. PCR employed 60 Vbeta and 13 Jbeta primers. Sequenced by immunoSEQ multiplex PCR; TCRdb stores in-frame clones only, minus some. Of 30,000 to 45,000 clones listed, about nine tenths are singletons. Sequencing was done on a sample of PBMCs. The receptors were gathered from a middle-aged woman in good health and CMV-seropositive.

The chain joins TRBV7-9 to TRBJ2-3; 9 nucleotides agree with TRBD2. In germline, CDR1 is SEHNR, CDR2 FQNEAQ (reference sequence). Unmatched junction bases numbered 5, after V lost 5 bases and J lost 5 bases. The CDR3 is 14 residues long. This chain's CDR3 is CASSTLAGRDTQYF. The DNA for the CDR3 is TGTGCCAGCAGCACTCTAGCGGGGAGAGATACGCAGTATTTT.

CDR3 sequence (DNA): TGTGCCACCAGCAGAGGGAGAGAGACCCAGTACTTC. This codes for CATSRGRETQYF. V and J are TRBV15 and TRBJ2-5, with D unresolved. Trimming removed 1 base from V and 4 bases from J, with 4 bases in between. Per germline, CDR1 LNHNV and CDR2 YYDKDF (reference sequence). The length of the CDR3 is 12 residues.

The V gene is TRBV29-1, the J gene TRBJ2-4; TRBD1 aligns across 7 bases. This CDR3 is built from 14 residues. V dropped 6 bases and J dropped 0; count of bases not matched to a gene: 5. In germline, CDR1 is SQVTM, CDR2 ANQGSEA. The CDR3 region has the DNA TGCAGCGTGGGGGACAGACTAGCCAAAAACATTCAGTACTTC. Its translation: CSVGDRLAKNIQYF.

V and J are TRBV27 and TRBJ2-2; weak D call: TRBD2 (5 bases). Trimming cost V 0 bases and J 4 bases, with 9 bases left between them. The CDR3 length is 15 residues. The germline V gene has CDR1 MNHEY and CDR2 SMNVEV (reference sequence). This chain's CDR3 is CASSLSPGVTGELFF. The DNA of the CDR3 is TGTGCCAGCAGTTTATCGCCCGGGGTCACCGGGGAGCTGTTTTTT.

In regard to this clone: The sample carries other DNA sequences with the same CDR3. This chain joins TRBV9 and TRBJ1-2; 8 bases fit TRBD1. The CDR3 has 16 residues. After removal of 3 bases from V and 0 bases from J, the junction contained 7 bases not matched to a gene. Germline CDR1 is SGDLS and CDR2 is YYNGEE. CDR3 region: CASSETGVSANYGYTF. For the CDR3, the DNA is TGTGCCAGCAGCGAGACAGGGGTTTCAGCTAACTATGGCTACACCTTC.

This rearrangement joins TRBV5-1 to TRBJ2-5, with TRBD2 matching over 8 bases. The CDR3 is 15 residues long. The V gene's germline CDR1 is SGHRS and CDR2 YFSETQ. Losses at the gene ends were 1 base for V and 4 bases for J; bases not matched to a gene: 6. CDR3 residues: CASSLIAGSRETQYF. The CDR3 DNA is TGCGCCAGCAGCTTGATAGCGGGGTCGAGAGAGACCCAGTACTTC.

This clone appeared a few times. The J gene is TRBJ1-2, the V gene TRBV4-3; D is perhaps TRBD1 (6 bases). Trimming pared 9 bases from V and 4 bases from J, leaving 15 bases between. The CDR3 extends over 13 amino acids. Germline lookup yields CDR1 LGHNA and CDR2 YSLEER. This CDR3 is CASRSDSIYGYTF. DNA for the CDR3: TGCGCCAGTCGGTCGGACAGCATCTATGGCTACACCTTC.

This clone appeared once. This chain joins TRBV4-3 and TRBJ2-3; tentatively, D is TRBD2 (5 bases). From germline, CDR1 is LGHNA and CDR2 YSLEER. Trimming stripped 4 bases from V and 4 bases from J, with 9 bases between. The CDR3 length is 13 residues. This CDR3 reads CASSRKEADTQYF. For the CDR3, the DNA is TGCGCCAGCAGCCGAAAGGAGGCAGATACGCAGTATTTT.

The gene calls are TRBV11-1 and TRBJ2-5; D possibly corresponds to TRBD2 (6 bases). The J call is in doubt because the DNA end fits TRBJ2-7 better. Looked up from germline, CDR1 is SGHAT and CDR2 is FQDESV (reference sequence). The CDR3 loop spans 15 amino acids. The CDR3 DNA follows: TGTGCCAGCAGCTTAGTTCCGGAGGGGCGGGACGAGCAGTACTTC. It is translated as CASSLVPEGRDEQYF.

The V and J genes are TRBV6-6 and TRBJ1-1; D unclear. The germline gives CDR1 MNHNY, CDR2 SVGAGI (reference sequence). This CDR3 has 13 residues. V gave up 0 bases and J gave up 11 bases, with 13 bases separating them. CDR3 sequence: CASSYSRLTGAFF. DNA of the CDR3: TGTGCCAGCAGTTACTCGAGGTTAACCGGGGCTTTCTTT.

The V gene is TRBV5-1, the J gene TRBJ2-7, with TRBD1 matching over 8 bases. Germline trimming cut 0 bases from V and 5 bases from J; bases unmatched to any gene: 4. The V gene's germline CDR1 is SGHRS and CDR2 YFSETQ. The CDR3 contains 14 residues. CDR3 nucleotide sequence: TGCGCCAGCAGCTTGGGGTCAGGGGGCAACGAGCAGTACTTC. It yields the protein CASSLGSGGNEQYF. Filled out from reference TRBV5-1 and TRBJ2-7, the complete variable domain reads KAGVTQTPRYLIKTRGQQVTLSCSPISGHRSVSWYQQTPGQGLQFLFEYFSETQRNKGNFPGRFSGRQFSNSRSEMNVSTLELGDSALYLCASSLGSGGNEQYFGPGTRLTVT.

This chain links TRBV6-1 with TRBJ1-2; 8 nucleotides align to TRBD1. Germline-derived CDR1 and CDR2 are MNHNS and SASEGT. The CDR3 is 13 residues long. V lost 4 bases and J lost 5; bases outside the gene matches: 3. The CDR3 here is CASSVGTGYGYTF. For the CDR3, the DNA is TGTGCCAGCAGTGTTGGGACAGGTTATGGCTACACCTTC.

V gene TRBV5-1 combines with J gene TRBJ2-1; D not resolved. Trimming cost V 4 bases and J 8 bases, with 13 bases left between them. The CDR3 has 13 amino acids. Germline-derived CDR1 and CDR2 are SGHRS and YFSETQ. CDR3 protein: CASSPFQRDEQFF. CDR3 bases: TGCGCCAGCAGCCCGTTCCAGCGCGATGAGCAGTTCTTC.

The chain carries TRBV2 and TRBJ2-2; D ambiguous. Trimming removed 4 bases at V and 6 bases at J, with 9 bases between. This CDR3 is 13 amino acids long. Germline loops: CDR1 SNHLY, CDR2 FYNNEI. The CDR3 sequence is CASSVGRPGELFF. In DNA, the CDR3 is TGTGCCAGCAGTGTCGGCAGGCCCGGGGAGCTGTTTTTT. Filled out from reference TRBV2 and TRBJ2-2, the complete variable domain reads EPEVTQTPSHQVTQMGQEVILRCVPISNHLYFYWYRQILGQKVEFLVSFYNNEISEKSEIFDDQFSVERPDGSNFTLKIRSTKLEDSAMYFCASSVGRPGELFFGEGSRLTVL.

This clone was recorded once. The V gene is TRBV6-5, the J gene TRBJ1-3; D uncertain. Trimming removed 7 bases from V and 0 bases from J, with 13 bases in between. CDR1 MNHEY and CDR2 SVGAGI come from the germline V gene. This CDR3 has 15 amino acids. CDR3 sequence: CASTDSVRSGNTIYF. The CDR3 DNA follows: TGTGCCAGCACCGACTCGGTTCGCTCTGGAAACACCATATATTTT.

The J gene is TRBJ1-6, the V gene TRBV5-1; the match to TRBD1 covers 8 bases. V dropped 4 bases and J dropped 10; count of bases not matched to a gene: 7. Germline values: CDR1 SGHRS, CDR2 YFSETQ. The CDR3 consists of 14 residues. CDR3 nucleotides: TGCGCCAGCAGCCCAAGGACAGGGCGATCACCCCTCCACTTT. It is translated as CASSPRTGRSPLHF.

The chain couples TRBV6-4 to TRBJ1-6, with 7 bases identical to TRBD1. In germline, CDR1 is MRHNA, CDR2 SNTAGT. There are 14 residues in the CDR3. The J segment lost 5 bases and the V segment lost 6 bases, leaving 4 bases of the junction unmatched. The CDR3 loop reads CASREGADNSPLHF. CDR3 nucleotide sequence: TGTGCCAGCAGGGAGGGGGCCGATAATTCACCCCTCCACTTT.

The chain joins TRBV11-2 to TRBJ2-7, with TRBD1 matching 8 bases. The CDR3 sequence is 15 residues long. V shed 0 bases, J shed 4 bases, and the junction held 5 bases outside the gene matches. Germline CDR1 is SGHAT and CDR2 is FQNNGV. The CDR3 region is CASSLDGQGPYEQYF. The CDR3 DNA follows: TGTGCCAGCAGCTTAGATGGACAGGGACCGTACGAGCAGTACTTC.

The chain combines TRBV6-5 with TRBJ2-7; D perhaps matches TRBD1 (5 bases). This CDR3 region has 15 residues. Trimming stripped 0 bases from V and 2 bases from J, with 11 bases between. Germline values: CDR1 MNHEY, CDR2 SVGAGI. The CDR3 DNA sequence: TGTGCCAGCAGTTACTCCGTGACAGTGGCCTACGAGCAGTACTTC. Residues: CASSYSVTVAYEQYF.

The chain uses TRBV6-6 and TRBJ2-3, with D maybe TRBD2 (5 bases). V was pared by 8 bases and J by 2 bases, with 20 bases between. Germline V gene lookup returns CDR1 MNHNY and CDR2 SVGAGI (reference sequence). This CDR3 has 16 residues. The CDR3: CASLERVSGLTDTQYF. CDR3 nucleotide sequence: TGTGCCAGCCTGGAGAGGGTGAGCGGCCTCACAGATACGCAGTATTTT.